The 22 T cell receptor beta chains below were found in one sample sequenced in a study of blood T cells in healthy people across ages. A second PCR of roughly 7 to 11 cycles used a sample-barcoded 5' primer and a J-beta primer mix. TCRdb recomputed calls from the 5' RACE reads with MiXCR, one row per CDR3 protein. The sample shows 600,000 to 900,000 distinct CDR3 sequences, roughly 24% of them seen only once. In addition, the sample was reused for a study of T cells of mothers and their children.

Source material: blood. The receptors stem from a boy aged 5-17 years in good health.

The genes are TRBV7-6 and TRBJ2-7; D might be TRBD2 (5 bases). Germline V lookup: CDR1 SGHVS, CDR2 FNYEAQ. The CDR3 runs to 12 residues. V lost 1 base to trimming and J lost 12 bases, with 13 bases between them. CDR3 residues: CASSLDSGFVYF. As DNA, the CDR3 is TGTGCCAGCAGCTTAGATTCGGGGTTCGTGTACTTC.

This clonotype showed up just a few times. This chain connects TRBV2 to TRBJ2-7, with 13 bases identical to TRBD2. Germline CDR1 and CDR2: SNHLY and FYNNEI. After removal of 6 bases from V and 6 bases from J, the junction contained 5 bases not matched to a gene. The CDR3 is 14 residues long. The CDR3 bases are TGTGCCAGCAGCTGGACTAGCGGGGGATTCGAGCAGTACTTC. Translating gives CASSWTSGGFEQYF.

At least ten counts were recorded for this clonotype. The chain carries TRBV29-1 and TRBJ2-7; D possibly corresponds to TRBD2 (6 bases). CDR3 size: 13 residues. The germline V and J ends were trimmed by 4 bases and 2 bases, with 12 bases remaining between them. The V gene's germline CDR1 is SQVTM and CDR2 ANQGSEA. The CDR3 nucleotides read TGCAGCGTTGTACGGGAGTCCGCCTACGAGCAGTACTTC. Translated, it gives CSVVRESAYEQYF.

In its sample, this clonotype was seen a few times. The rearrangement joins TRBV7-9 to TRBJ2-7, with 7 bases matching TRBD1. The junction had 7 bases not matched to a gene; V was cut back by 4 bases and J by 4 bases. Looked up from germline, CDR1 is SEHNR and CDR2 is FQNEAQ (reference sequence). The CDR3 has 14 residues. CDR3 loop: CASSSGTVPYEQYF. CDR3 nucleotides: TGTGCCAGCAGCTCCGGGACAGTTCCGTACGAGCAGTACTTC.

This clonotype was seen a handful of times. The genes are TRBV11-2 and TRBJ2-5; 12 positions match TRBD2. The germline gives CDR1 SGHAT, CDR2 FQNNGV. Trimming cost V 4 bases and J 4 bases; bases outside gene matches: 7. The CDR3 contains 16 residues. CDR3 DNA: TGTGCCAGCAGCTCGACTAGCGGGGGAAAAACAGAGACCCAGTACTTC. It is translated as CASSSTSGGKTETQYF.

The rearrangement links TRBV5-4 to TRBJ2-1; 8 positions match TRBD2. The DNA matches TRBJ2-7 better at its end, which makes the J call doubtful. The V gene's germline CDR1 is SGHNT and CDR2 YYREEE (reference sequence). The CDR3 is 14 amino acids. The CDR3 loop is CASSSGGGDYEQYF. In DNA, the CDR3 is TGTGCCAGCAGCTCGGGAGGGGGGGACTACGAGCAGTACTTC.

Comments on this clonotype: The junction shows a germline mismatch at one end, possibly a read error. CDR3 residues: CASSLAPEEPHYF. The CDR3 DNA sequence: TGTGCCAGCAGCCTTGCCCCGGAAGAGCCCCACTACTTC. This chain uses TRBV5-5 with TRBJ2-5, with D unresolved. This CDR3 region has 13 residues. Per germline, CDR1 SGHKS and CDR2 YYEKEE (reference sequence).

This clonotype was counted a few times. The rearrangement joins TRBV12-3 or TRBV12-4 to TRBJ1-4; no clear D. Trimming took 5 bases from V and 6 from J, leaving 19 bases between them. The CDR3 sequence is 16 residues long. The CDR3 DNA reads TGTGCCAGCAGTCCCCCGGGAAGGACCGTGCATGAAAAACTGTTTTTT. Protein sequence: CASSPPGRTVHEKLFF.

The chain carries TRBV7-9 and TRBJ2-1, with D perhaps matching TRBD1 or TRBD2 (5 bases each). The V gene lost 5 bases and the J gene lost 8 bases, with 19 bases spanning the gap. Germline CDR1 is SEHNR and CDR2 is FQNEAQ (reference sequence). This CDR3 is built from 15 residues. Here the CDR3 DNA reads TGTGCCAGCAGCGTAGGGAATGACTTGGGGGATGAGCAGTTCTTC. It translates to CASSVGNDLGDEQFF.

The J gene is TRBJ1-1, the V gene TRBV6-6, with D tentatively TRBD1 (6 bases). The V and J ends lost 7 bases and 1 base respectively, with 10 bases between them. The CDR3 contains 13 residues. The germline V gene has CDR1 MNHNY and CDR2 SVGAGI (reference sequence). CDR3 sequence: CASTKQGNTEAFF. CDR3 sequence (DNA): TGTGCCAGCACAAAACAGGGGAACACTGAAGCTTTCTTT.

This clonotype was observed a handful of times. This chain uses TRBV10-2 with TRBJ2-5; 11 nucleotides match TRBD2. The DNA end is more similar to TRBJ2-7, so the J call may be wrong. The germline V gene encodes CDR1 WSHSY and CDR2 SAAADI. The CDR3 has 15 residues. The CDR3 sequence: CASSALAGGQYEQYF. The CDR3 DNA reads TGCGCCAGCAGTGCTTTAGCGGGGGGGCAGTACGAGCAGTACTTC.

The chain has TRBV18 and TRBJ1-4, with TRBD1 as a possible D gene (5 bases). V was trimmed by 4 bases and J by 8 bases, leaving 17 bases between them. Germline CDR1 is KGHSH and CDR2 is LQKENI. The CDR3 contains 15 residues. The CDR3 DNA reads as TGTGCCAGCTCACAGAGAAGAATAAGGGACGAAAAACTGTTTTTT. Its protein is CASSQRRIRDEKLFF.

This clonotype was picked up a small number of times. At one of its ends the junction is not consistent with the germline gene, which may arise from a read error. This chain uses TRBV12-3 or TRBV12-4 with TRBJ1-5; TRBD1 is a possible D gene (5 bases). The CDR3 contains 13 residues. The CDR3 here is CASSSPGVGPRHF. The CDR3 DNA reads TGTGCCAGCAGTTCACCGGGCGTGGGGCCCCGGCATTTT.

V and J are TRBV4-2 and TRBJ2-5; 9 nucleotides match TRBD2. Trimming cost V 4 bases and J 10 bases; bases outside gene matches: 10. The CDR3 totals 14 residues. The germline CDR1 and CDR2 sequences are LGHNA and YNFKEQ. Here the CDR3 reads CASSPEGASGVQYF. The DNA of the CDR3 is TGTGCCAGCAGCCCGGAAGGCGCTAGCGGGGTCCAGTACTTC.

This clonotype was counted a few times. The chain employs TRBV29-1 and TRBJ1-2; D unresolved. This CDR3 region has 11 residues. Trimming stripped 5 bases from V and 0 bases from J, with 4 bases between. The germline gives CDR1 SQVTM, CDR2 ANQGSEA. Here the CDR3 DNA reads TGCAGCGTTCCAGCTAACTATGGCTACACCTTC. This gives the protein CSVPANYGYTF.

The chain uses TRBV20-1 and TRBJ2-7, with D maybe TRBD2 (7 bases). Trimming removed 6 bases at V and 3 bases at J, with 15 bases between. The CDR3 is 13 amino acids. Germline V gene lookup returns CDR1 DFQATT and CDR2 SNEGSKA (reference sequence). CDR3 in DNA: TGCAGTGCCATAGGCGGGGGCTACTACGAGCAGTACTTC. Protein sequence: CSAIGGGYYEQYF.

This chain connects TRBV7-9 to TRBJ2-3; 9 bases are a match to TRBD1. There are 16 residues in the CDR3. Germline assignment: CDR1 SEHNR and CDR2 FQNEAQ (reference sequence). The V and J ends lost 5 bases and 5 bases, in that order; junction bases with no gene match: 11. The CDR3 region has the DNA TGTGCCAGCAGCCCCGGACAGGGGCGGGGGAGAGATACGCAGTATTTT. Translated, it gives CASSPGQGRGRDTQYF.

This chain joins TRBV5-1 and TRBJ2-3; D may be TRBD2 (6 bases). The CDR3 covers 16 residues. Germline CDR1 SGHRS, CDR2 YFSETQ. Trimming took off 3 bases at V and 0 bases at J, with 14 bases between the two ends. The CDR3 nucleotides are TGCGCCAGCAGCTCGGGGACTGGTTTTAGCACAGATACGCAGTATTTT. Protein: CASSSGTGFSTDTQYF.

This chain joins TRBV4-2 and TRBJ2-5, with 8 bases that match TRBD2. The J call is uncertain, as TRBJ2-1 better fits the DNA end. Germline-derived CDR1 and CDR2 are LGHNA and YNFKEQ. The CDR3 totals 15 residues. The CDR3 region is CASSQAQRGNNEQFF. DNA for the CDR3: TGTGCCAGCAGCCAAGCCCAGCGGGGGAACAATGAGCAGTTCTTC.

The rearrangement joins TRBV12-3 or TRBV12-4 to TRBJ2-5; TRBD2 is a possible D gene (7 bases). The J call may be faulty, since TRBJ2-7 better matches the DNA end. There are 16 residues in the CDR3. Here the CDR3 reads CASSSAGASWFYEQYF. The CDR3 DNA reads TGTGCCAGCAGTTCCGCGGGGGCTAGCTGGTTTTACGAGCAGTACTTC.

V usage is TRBV29-1 and J usage is TRBJ1-4; D is unclear. The CDR3 length is 12 residues. Trimming removed 5 bases from V and 7 bases from J, with 11 bases in between. Per germline, CDR1 SQVTM and CDR2 ANQGSEA. The CDR3 nucleotides are TGCAGCGTTACAGATCCTAGTGAAAAACTGTTTTTT. It translates to CSVTDPSEKLFF. Together with reference TRBV29-1 and TRBJ1-4, the CDR3 gives the full variable domain: SAVISQKPSRDICQRGTSLTIQCQVDSQVTMMFWYRQQPGQSLTLIATANQGSEATYESGFVIDKFPISRPNLTFSTLTVSNMSPEDSSIYLCSVTDPSEKLFFGSGTQLSVL.

V and J are TRBV20-1 and TRBJ2-5; the match to TRBD1 covers 7 bases. Germline lookup yields CDR1 DFQATT and CDR2 SNEGSKA (reference sequence). This CDR3 has 15 amino acids. Trimming cost V 1 base and J 5 bases; bases outside gene matches: 10. The chain's CDR3 is CSARGVTGVLETQYF. The CDR3 DNA sequence: TGCAGTGCTAGAGGGGTAACAGGGGTTTTGGAGACCCAGTACTTC.